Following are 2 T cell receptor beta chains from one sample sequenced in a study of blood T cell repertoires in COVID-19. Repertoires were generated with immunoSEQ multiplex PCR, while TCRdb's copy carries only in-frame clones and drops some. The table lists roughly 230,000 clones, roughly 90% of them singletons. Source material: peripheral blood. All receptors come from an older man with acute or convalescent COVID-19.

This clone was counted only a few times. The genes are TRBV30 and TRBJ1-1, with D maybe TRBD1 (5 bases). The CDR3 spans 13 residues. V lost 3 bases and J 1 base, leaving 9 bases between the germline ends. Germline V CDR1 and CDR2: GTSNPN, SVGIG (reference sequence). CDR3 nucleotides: TGTGCCTGGAGGAAAACAGGGAACACTGAAGCTTTCTTT. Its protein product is CAWRKTGNTEAFF.

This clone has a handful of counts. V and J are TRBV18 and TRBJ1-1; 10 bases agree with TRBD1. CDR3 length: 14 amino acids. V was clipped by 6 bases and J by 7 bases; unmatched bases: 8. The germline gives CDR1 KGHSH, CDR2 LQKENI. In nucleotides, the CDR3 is TGTGCCAGCTCCCGGGGACAGGGGCCAGATGAAGCTTTCTTT. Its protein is CASSRGQGPDEAFF. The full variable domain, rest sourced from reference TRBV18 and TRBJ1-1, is NAGVMQNPRHLVRRRGQEARLRCSPMKGHSHVYWYRQLPEEGLKFMVYLQKENIIDESGMPKERFSAEFPKEGPSILRIQQVVRGDSAAYFCASSRGQGPDEAFFGQGTRLTVV.